These T cell receptor beta chains were read from a single sample in a study of blood T cell repertoires in COVID-19. Assay used: immunoSEQ multiplex PCR; TCRdb lists only in-frame clones, some missing. Among 150,000 to 200,000 clones, roughly 80% were seen once, and the ten largest hold roughly 20%. The source material was peripheral blood. These receptors came from a woman of 80 years or more with acute or convalescent COVID-19. The CDR3 runs from the conserved cysteine through the conserved F or W. Fields, in order: clone size, V gene, D gene, J gene, CDR3 DNA, CDR3 protein. A D gene is named only where the DNA matches it firmly. Some rows have no size entry. The others give once, few or many, or a class for an expanded clone.

few	TRBV30	TRBD1	TRBJ2-7	TGTGCCTGGAGTCCTACAGGGGGCTACTCCTACGAGCAGTACTTC	CAWSPTGGYSYEQYF
.	TRBV5-1	.	TRBJ2-2	TGCGCCAGCAGCTTGGTCACACAGGGCACCGGGGAGCTGTTTTTT	CASSLVTQGTGELFF
.	TRBV5-1	TRBD2	TRBJ2-3	TGCGCCAGCAGCTTGCCGACCGGGGGGTCAACAGATACGCAGTATTTT	CASSLPTGGSTDTQYF
.	TRBV6-4	.	TRBJ2-3	TGTGCCAGCAGTGAATCCCTAGCCACAGATACGCAGTATTTT	CASSESLATDTQYF
few	TRBV11-2	.	TRBJ2-7	TGTGCCAGCAGCTTTTCAACAGGCAAACAGTACGAGCAGTACTTC	CASSFSTGKQYEQYF
.	TRBV9	TRBD1	TRBJ1-5	TGTGCCAGCAGCGGGGCATCAGGGGGCCCGGATCAGCCCCAGCATTTT	CASSGASGGPDQPQHF
.	TRBV19	.	TRBJ1-1	TGTGCCAGTATACGGGGTTCGGTCACTGAAGCTTTCTTT	CASIRGSVTEAFF
.	TRBV2	TRBD1	TRBJ2-7	TGTGCCAGCAGCCAACACTTGAGGGACAGGTCCTACGAGCAGTACTTC	CASSQHLRDRSYEQYF
.	TRBV4-3	.	TRBJ1-4	TGCGCCAGCAGCCAAGATCACCGAACGGGGGAACTGTTTTTT	CASSQDHRTGELFF
.	TRBV9	.	TRBJ2-7	TGTGCCAGCAGCCCCAACCCACGGGAGCTAACCTACGAGCAGTACTTC	CASSPNPRELTYEQYF
.	TRBV4-2	TRBD1	TRBJ2-7	TGTGCCAGCAGCCAAGGGATCGGACAGGGGGTATTCTACGAGCAGTACTTC	CASSQGIGQGVFYEQYF
once	TRBV21-1	.	TRBJ2-3	TGTGCCAGCAGCAAAAGACAGGGGCCTTACACAGATACGCAGTATTTT	CASSKRQGPYTDTQYF
.	TRBV7-2	.	TRBJ2-1	TGTGCCAGCAGACCCACACAGCAGGGGTTGGATGAGCAGTTCTTC	CASRPTQQGLDEQFF
.	TRBV27	.	TRBJ2-1	TGTGCCAGCAGTTTGAGGTCAGGGATGAGGTCCTACAATGAGCAGTTCTTC	CASSLRSGMRSYNEQFF
.	TRBV7-2	.	TRBJ1-6	TGTGCCAGCAGCTTAAACAGGGTGGAAAATTCACCCCTCCACTTT	CASSLNRVENSPLHF
.	TRBV10-3	.	TRBJ1-4	TGTGCCATCAGTGAGTCTCGACAGTTTAATGAAAAACTGTTTTTT	CAISESRQFNEKLFF
few	TRBV9	.	TRBJ1-1	TGTGCCAGCAGCGTTGAATCAGGGGATAGCACTGAAGCTTTCTTT	CASSVESGDSTEAFF
.	TRBV2	TRBD2	TRBJ2-3	TGTGCCAGCAGTGTGGGGGGGAACCCCCGCACAGATACGCAGTATTTT	CASSVGGNPRTDTQYF
.	TRBV6-5	TRBD1	TRBJ1-5	TGTGCCAGCATTCCGGGACAGTTCCCCAATCAGCCCCAGCATTTT	CASIPGQFPNQPQHF
.	TRBV11-2	TRBD1	TRBJ2-4	TGTGCCAGCAGCCAGGGGGTTGTGGTAAACATTCAGTACTTC	CASSQGVVVNIQYF
.	TRBV9	.	TRBJ2-3	TGTGCCAGCAGCCCTAGGGCAGGGGATAGCACAGATACGCAGTATTTT	CASSPRAGDSTDTQYF
few	TRBV6-6	TRBD2	TRBJ2-3	TGTGCCAGCAGCCGAGCTTATAACCTAGCGGGGGGAACAGATACGCAGTATTTT	CASSRAYNLAGGTDTQYF
.	TRBV7-2	.	TRBJ2-5	TGTGCCAGCAGCTTAGCCTCCGGGATCGAGACCCAGTACTTC	CASSLASGIETQYF
.	TRBV5-6	.	TRBJ1-2	TGTGCCAGCAGCAGCACCCGTGAAGCTAACTATGGCTACACCTTC	CASSSTREANYGYTF
.	TRBV4-1	TRBD1	TRBJ1-3	TGCGCCAGCAGCCAACCCAGGGGGGATTATGGAAACACCATATATTTT	CASSQPRGDYGNTIYF
.	TRBV19	TRBD1	TRBJ1-3	TGTGCCAGTTCGACAGGGGGCTTGAGATCTGGAAACACCATATATTTT	CASSTGGLRSGNTIYF
once	TRBV9	.	TRBJ1-1	TGTGCCAGCAGCGTAGATACAGGGCAGTTCACTGAAGCTTTCTTT	CASSVDTGQFTEAFF
once	TRBV5-1	TRBD1	TRBJ1-1	TGCGCCAGCAGCTTGGGACAGGGAAAAACTGAAGCTTTCTTT	CASSLGQGKTEAFF
.	TRBV28	.	TRBJ1-2	TGTGCCAGCAGTTTAGGGACAACTAACTATGGCTACACCTTC	CASSLGTTNYGYTF
.	TRBV4-3	.	TRBJ1-2	TGCGCCAGCAGCCAAGTCCCTCCGTCCGGCTACACCTTC	CASSQVPPSGYTF
.	TRBV5-5	.	TRBJ1-4	TGTGCCAGCAGCTTGGGGCAGGGGACTAATGAAAAACTGTTTTTT	CASSLGQGTNEKLFF
.	TRBV27	TRBD2	TRBJ2-1	TGTGCCAGCAGTCCACCAAAAGGACTAGCCAATGACAATGAGCAGTTCTTC	CASSPPKGLANDNEQFF
.	TRBV14	TRBD1	TRBJ1-2	TGTGCCAGCAGCCAGGGACAGGAGGGCTATGGCTACACCTTC	CASSQGQEGYGYTF
.	TRBV19	.	TRBJ2-2	TGTGCCAGTAGTATTTTTCCAGGGAACACCGGGGAGCTGTTTTTT	CASSIFPGNTGELFF
once	TRBV2	.	TRBJ1-1	TGTGCCAGCATGGTACGGGGGGCGCGGACTGAAGCTTTCTTT	CASMVRGARTEAFF
.	TRBV7-9	.	TRBJ1-4	TGTGCCAGCAGCCCAGACAGGCTTTCAGAAAAACTGTTTTTT	CASSPDRLSEKLFF
.	TRBV7-6	TRBD2	TRBJ2-3	TGTGCCAGCAGCTTAGCGGGCGCGGGAGTCACAGATACGCAGTATTTT	CASSLAGAGVTDTQYF
.	TRBV3-1/TRBV3-2	.	TRBJ1-6	TGTGCCAGCAGCCAAGGGAGCTCCTATAATTCACCCCTCCACTTT	CASSQGSSYNSPLHF
few	TRBV18	TRBD1	TRBJ1-3	TGTGCCAGCTCACCACCGGGGACAGGAGGACAAAACACCATATATTTT	CASSPPGTGGQNTIYF
.	TRBV13	.	TRBJ2-7	TGTGCCAGCGGGGGAGGACTATCGAACGAGCAGTACTTC	CASGGGLSNEQYF
.	TRBV5-1	.	TRBJ2-1	TGCGCCAGCAGCTTGGACCCGGTTTCCTACAATGAGCAGTTCTTC	CASSLDPVSYNEQFF
.	TRBV6-5	TRBD2	TRBJ2-7	TGTGCCAGCAGGCAAGCGGGAGGGGCCTCCTACGAGCAGTACTTC	CASRQAGGASYEQYF
once	TRBV2	.	TRBJ2-1	TGTGCCAGCACTCTGGGGGGTGGCAGGGACAATGAGCAGTTCTTC	CASTLGGGRDNEQFF
few	TRBV10-3	TRBD1	TRBJ2-7	TGTGCCATCAGTGGGAGACAGGGAACATCCTACGAGCAGTACTTC	CAISGRQGTSYEQYF
.	TRBV7-2	.	TRBJ2-7	TGTGCCAGCAGCTTATCCACAGGGTCATCCTACGAGCAGTACTTC	CASSLSTGSSYEQYF
.	TRBV7-3	.	TRBJ2-2	TGTGCCAGCAGCCCCCAGAACACCGGGGAGCTGTTTTTT	CASSPQNTGELFF
.	TRBV11-3	.	TRBJ2-1	TGTGCCAGCAGCCGCGGGGACTCCTACAATGAGCAGTTCTTC	CASSRGDSYNEQFF
.	TRBV4-1	TRBD1	TRBJ2-2	TGCGCCAGCAGCCACCGGACAGGGGAGGCCGGGGAGCTGTTTTTT	CASSHRTGEAGELFF
.	TRBV3-1/TRBV3-2	TRBD2	TRBJ2-5	TGTGCCAGCAGCCAAACTAAGCCGGGACTAGCGGGGGGCACGCGAGAGACCCAGTACTTC	CASSQTKPGLAGGTRETQYF
.	TRBV18	.	TRBJ2-4	TGTGCCAGCTCACCACTATCAGGGGGGAACATTCAGTACTTC	CASSPLSGGNIQYF
few	TRBV7-9	.	TRBJ1-2	TGTGCCAGCAGCTTAATGGCGGGGGCCTATGGCTACACCTTC	CASSLMAGAYGYTF